Following are 24 T cell receptor beta chains from one sample sequenced in a study of shared clonotypes between healthy human individuals (dated by TCRdb to the early 2020s). Library preparation used the immunoSEQ multiplex PCR assay. TCRdb's version of the immuneACCESS table is confined to in-frame rearrangements and falls short of the full clone set. An unresolved V gene accounts for under half of the shortfall where checked; the remainder is of unknown origin. For this sample there are a few million clones; approximately 95% appear just once. About 0.39% of the sample lies in the top ten. Source material: naive CD4+ T cells from PBMCs. This specimen's cell subset or site label, interpreted: CD45RA+ positively selected. The receptors shown here come from a man aged 18 to 30 in good health. Some clones in this sample may be carry-over from other donors' samples.

The CDR3 spells CAISETGVSTDTQYF. The CDR3 DNA reads TGTGCCATCAGTGAGACAGGGGTGAGCACAGATACGCAGTATTTT. V and J are TRBV10-3 and TRBJ2-3; TRBD1 matches 7 bases. Germline loops: CDR1 ENHRY, CDR2 SYGVKD. With 2 bases clipped from V and 0 bases from J, the junction kept 2 bases outside the gene matches. This CDR3 is 15 amino acids long.

The chain couples TRBV27 to TRBJ1-1; TRBD1 matches at 9 bases. V lost 2 bases and J lost 5; bases outside the gene matches: 6. CDR3 length equals 15 residues. Germline V CDR1 and CDR2: MNHEY, SMNVEV (reference sequence). This CDR3 reads CASSLAPTGGTEAFF. The DNA of the CDR3 is TGTGCCAGCAGTTTAGCCCCGACAGGGGGTACTGAAGCTTTCTTT.

CDR3 sequence reads: CASSLRDAQIRGYTF. Written as DNA, the CDR3 is TGTGCCAGCAGTCTCCGGGACGCCCAAATCAGGGGCTACACCTTC. The chain uses TRBV2 and TRBJ1-2; D is perhaps TRBD1 (5 bases). Per the germline V gene, CDR1 is SNHLY and CDR2 is FYNNEI. CDR3 size: 15 residues. Trimming cost V 5 bases and J 8 bases, with 21 bases left between them.

The V and J genes are TRBV5-1 and TRBJ2-7; 7 nucleotides match TRBD2. CDR1 is SGHRS and CDR2 is YFSETQ in the germline V gene. The CDR3 covers 16 residues. The trim removed 4 bases at V and 1 base at J, leaving 11 bases unmatched. The CDR3 DNA is TGCGCCAGCAGCAGGGGAGGGTCTAGCGGATCCTACGAGCAGTACTTC. Protein: CASSRGGSSGSYEQYF. Complete variable domain (other parts from reference TRBV5-1 and TRBJ2-7): KAGVTQTPRYLIKTRGQQVTLSCSPISGHRSVSWYQQTPGQGLQFLFEYFSETQRNKGNFPGRFSGRQFSNSRSEMNVSTLELGDSALYLCASSRGGSSGSYEQYFGPGTRLTVT.

This CDR3 reads CASSFSGRAGEQYF. The CDR3 DNA follows: TGTGCCAGCAGCTTTAGCGGGAGGGCAGGGGAGCAGTACTTC. The chain employs TRBV7-8 and TRBJ2-7; 11 bases fit TRBD2. Germline loops: CDR1 SGHVS, CDR2 FQNEAQ. Losses at the gene ends were 3 bases for V and 7 bases for J; bases not matched to a gene: 5. This CDR3 contains 14 residues.

The CDR3 loop reads CASRDTCSGNTIYF. The CDR3 coding sequence is TGCGCCAGCAGGGACACCTGCTCTGGAAACACCATATATTTT. The chain employs TRBV10-1 and TRBJ1-3; TRBD1 might be the D (5 bases). V lost 6 bases and J 0 bases, leaving 9 bases between the germline ends. This CDR3 has 14 residues. CDR1 and CDR2 from the germline V gene are WNHNN and SYGVQD (reference sequence).

The chain has TRBV25-1 and TRBJ2-5; tentative D call: TRBD2 (6 bases). V shed 7 bases and J shed 5 bases, with 14 bases lying between them. The germline V gene encodes CDR1 MGHDK and CDR2 SYGVNS. The CDR3 consists of 13 residues. The CDR3 coding sequence is TGTGCCAGCACAGGAGGGGCTGGGGAGACCCAGTACTTC. Its protein is CASTGGAGETQYF.

The chain combines TRBV7-3 with TRBJ2-7; 9 positions agree with TRBD1. Trimming took 4 bases from V and 7 from J; bases not matched to a gene: 8. This CDR3 region has 14 residues. CDR1 SGHTA and CDR2 FQGTGA come from the germline V gene. CDR3 loop: CASSSGTGQEEQYF. The CDR3 region has the DNA TGTGCCAGCAGCTCCGGGACAGGGCAAGAAGAGCAGTACTTC.

The V call is TRBV18, the J call TRBJ2-7, with unresolved D. The CDR3 consists of 15 residues. V was trimmed by 3 bases and J by 2 bases, leaving 14 bases between them. Looked up from germline, CDR1 is KGHSH and CDR2 is LQKENI. The CDR3 nucleotides read TGTGCCAGCTCACCTCAATTGGACGGCCCCTACGAGCAGTACTTC. Translated, it gives CASSPQLDGPYEQYF.

V gene TRBV9 combines with J gene TRBJ2-1; a possible D gene is TRBD2 (6 bases). The CDR3 contains 14 residues. V gave up 7 bases and J gave up 4 bases, with 15 bases separating them. Germline V lookup: CDR1 SGDLS, CDR2 YYNGEE. The CDR3 coding sequence is TGTGCCAGCGGGAGGCCTGAGGTGTACAATGAGCAGTTCTTC. It encodes CASGRPEVYNEQFF.

This clone was observed once. The chain joins TRBV11-2 to TRBJ1-5; tentative D call: TRBD1 (5 bases). This CDR3 comprises 15 residues. Germline CDR1 reads SGHAT; CDR2 reads FQNNGV. Trimming removed 2 bases from V and 0 bases from J, with 8 bases in between. Written as DNA, the CDR3 is TGTGCCAGCAGCTTACAGGGAAATAGCAATCAGCCCCAGCATTTT. It specifies CASSLQGNSNQPQHF.

This clone was counted a single time. This rearrangement joins TRBV5-1 to TRBJ2-3, with TRBD1 matching over 7 bases. The CDR3 covers 14 residues. After removal of 4 bases from V and 5 bases from J, the junction contained 7 bases not matched to a gene. The germline V gene has CDR1 SGHRS and CDR2 YFSETQ. CDR3: CASSLRDSQDTQYF. In DNA, the CDR3 is TGCGCCAGCAGCCTCCGGGACAGTCAAGATACGCAGTATTTT. Full variable domain (missing parts from reference TRBV5-1 and TRBJ2-3): KAGVTQTPRYLIKTRGQQVTLSCSPISGHRSVSWYQQTPGQGLQFLFEYFSETQRNKGNFPGRFSGRQFSNSRSEMNVSTLELGDSALYLCASSLRDSQDTQYFGPGTRLTVL.

The chain recombines TRBV28 with TRBJ2-3, with D perhaps being TRBD1 or TRBD2 (5 bases each). From germline, CDR1 is MDHEN and CDR2 SYDVKM. The CDR3 runs to 15 residues. Trimming shortened V by 8 bases and J by 4 bases, and 19 bases separated the two germline ends. The CDR3 sequence is CASLTPGAASDTQYF. For the CDR3, the DNA is TGTGCCAGCCTTACACCCGGGGCAGCCTCAGATACGCAGTATTTT.

The chain links TRBV7-9 to TRBJ2-7; D possibly corresponds to TRBD2 (6 bases). Between the trimmed V and J ends, which lost 6 bases and 4 bases, there was a span of 19 bases. The germline V gene has CDR1 SEHNR and CDR2 FQNEAQ (reference sequence). CDR3 length equals 15 residues. CDR3 coding DNA: TGTGCCAGCAGGTTCGCTGGCGGGAACGGTTACGAGCAGTACTTC. Its protein is CASRFAGGNGYEQYF.

The V gene is TRBV6-6, the J gene TRBJ2-3, with D perhaps matching TRBD2 (6 bases). This CDR3 has 14 amino acids. V shed 8 bases and J shed 2 bases, with 14 bases lying between them. Germline V gene sequence: CDR1 MNHNY, CDR2 SVGAGI (reference sequence). This CDR3 is CASVGSGLTDTQYF. CDR3 nucleotides: TGTGCCAGCGTGGGTAGCGGACTCACAGATACGCAGTATTTT.

This sequence joins TRBV4-2 and TRBJ2-7; D unclear. The CDR3 loop spans 14 amino acids. Germline lookup yields CDR1 LGHNA and CDR2 YNFKEQ. The V gene lost 6 bases and the J gene lost 2 bases, with 14 bases spanning the gap. CDR3: CASSSAAKPYEQYF. The CDR3 DNA reads as TGTGCCAGCAGTAGTGCCGCCAAGCCCTACGAGCAGTACTTC.

The chain employs TRBV30 and TRBJ2-7; D unresolved. The V gene's germline CDR1 is GTSNPN and CDR2 SVGIG (reference sequence). The length of the CDR3 is 12 residues. Trimming shortened V by 3 bases and J by 3 bases, and 9 bases separated the two germline ends. CDR3 amino acids: CAWSPDYYEQYF. CDR3 bases: TGTGCCTGGAGCCCCGATTACTACGAGCAGTACTTC.

V and J are TRBV7-9 and TRBJ1-1, with TRBD1 identical over 9 bases. CDR3 length: 15 residues. Germline trimming cut 5 bases from V and 5 bases from J; bases unmatched to any gene: 9. Germline values: CDR1 SEHNR, CDR2 FQNEAQ (reference sequence). The CDR3 DNA is TGTGCCAGCAGCGTACAGGGGGCAGGGAGGACTGAAGCTTTCTTT. Amino acid sequence: CASSVQGAGRTEAFF.

V usage is TRBV4-1 and J usage is TRBJ2-5; the D gene is possibly TRBD2 (5 bases). The CDR3 contains 16 residues. The germline V gene encodes CDR1 MGHRA and CDR2 YSYEKL. Between the trimmed V and J ends, which lost 4 bases and 1 base, there was a span of 16 bases. This CDR3 is CASSPTLGNSQETQYF. The CDR3 coding sequence is TGCGCCAGCAGCCCCACCCTCGGGAACAGCCAAGAGACCCAGTACTTC.

J is TRBJ2-1 and V is TRBV19; D might be TRBD1 or TRBD2, each matching 8 bases. The CDR3 has 17 amino acids. The V end was cut by 7 bases, the J end by 8 bases, with 27 bases between. The germline V gene encodes CDR1 LNHDA and CDR2 SQIVND (reference sequence). The CDR3 coding sequence is TGTGCCAGTACCCCCGGGAGGGGCCCGGGGGGACAGGATGAGCAGTTCTTC. This translates into CASTPGRGPGGQDEQFF.

This clone was observed once. The rearrangement joins TRBV28 to TRBJ2-7, with 11 bases that match TRBD2. CDR3 length equals 17 residues. V dropped 2 bases and J dropped 7; count of bases not matched to a gene: 13. The germline V gene encodes CDR1 MDHEN and CDR2 SYDVKM. The CDR3 DNA reads TGTGCCAGCAGTTTACCCCCAACTAGCGGGAGCTGGGAAGAGCAGTACTTC. The encoded protein is CASSLPPTSGSWEEQYF.

This clone was observed once. The chain has TRBV4-3 and TRBJ1-2; D is undetermined. The CDR3 spans 16 residues. V lost 0 bases and J lost 1, with 12 bases in between. Germline V gene sequence: CDR1 LGHNA, CDR2 YSLEER. The CDR3 spells CASSQDLRPVNYGYTF. The DNA for the CDR3 is TGCGCCAGCAGCCAAGATCTTCGACCAGTTAACTATGGCTACACCTTC.

This clone was observed once. The V gene is TRBV5-6, the J gene TRBJ2-7; 9 nucleotides line up with TRBD1. This CDR3 has 15 amino acids. V lost 4 bases to trimming and J lost 7 bases; unmatched junction nucleotides: 12. In germline, CDR1 is SGHDT, CDR2 YYEEEE. The CDR3 nucleotides are TGTGCCAGCAGCGGGAGGGACAGGGCGGTAGGGGAGCAGTACTTC. Translating gives CASSGRDRAVGEQYF.

J is TRBJ2-7 and V is TRBV7-8, with 11 bases identical to TRBD1. This CDR3 is 15 amino acids long. Germline V gives CDR1 SGHVS, CDR2 FQNEAQ. With 5 bases clipped from V and 2 bases from J, the junction kept 5 bases outside the gene matches. CDR3 coding DNA: TGTGCCAGCAGCCCAGGGACAGGGGGTGCCTACGAGCAGTACTTC. Translating gives CASSPGTGGAYEQYF.